This note documents a single T cell receptor (beta chain) sequence. Its antigen remains undetermined. No per-base quality is available; no much larger clone lies one base away. The germline V gene provides CDR1 ENHRY and CDR2 SYGVKD. The CDR3 measures 15 amino acids from cysteine to phenylalanine. Only the CDR3 part of the read is kept: 45 bases, read in frame from the first base. V loses 3 bases, J loses 0 bases, and the germline ends lie 9 bases apart. These data come from a study of blood T cell repertoires in COVID-19 (dated by TCRdb to about 2020). About the study as a whole: Samples covering the acute and convalescent phases of COVID-19 were provided by collaborators in the United States, Italy and Spain. The material from the prospective study consisted of cDNA or gDNA derived from T cells, B-cell-depleted T cells, or PBMCs. The dataset comprised deeply sampled blood TCRbeta repertoires from subjects exposed to, actively infected with, or recovered from COVID-19. The repertoires were released in a freely available public database intended as a resource for research on the immune response to SARS-CoV-2. Samples were obtained from the ongoing ImmuneRACE study (first 160 participants) and from approximately 1,200 subjects provided by 6 global collaborators. The sample metadata nearly always contained a de-identified subject ID, COVID-19 status, age in years and sex. Where HLA class I and class II types were available, the types were taken from metadata supplied by the sample provider, not from assay-based typing.

TCRbeta CDR3 regions were amplified from genomic DNA by means of the immunoSEQ Assay, a bias-controlled multiplex PCR. The authors' analysis ran thus. Within the assay, amplification of reference gene primers was used to estimate how many nucleated cells each sample contained. Sequence reads were collapsed and filtered to measure the absolute abundance of every unique TCRbeta CDR3 rearrangement. For each sample, productive Simpson clonality was calculated by taking the square root of Simpson's diversity index across productive rearrangements. This immuneACCESS table, as held by TCRdb, lists in-frame sequences with V and J called but not all clones. Of the missing ones, under half trace to an unresolved V gene in checked studies; the others have no known cause. V and J calls and clone size are copied from that table; D and trimming were computed from the DNA. A total of 540,000 or so clones appear in this sample, 85% to 90% of them only once. The ten largest clones represent roughly 8% of the sample.

At one collaborating source in Seattle, patients were enrolled during active infection and were followed longitudinally through the course of disease. Whole blood was collected in K2EDTA tubes by collaborating institutions according to the institutions' own protocols. Collaborator samples were shipped for TCRbeta analysis as frozen whole blood, isolated PBMCs, or DNA extracted from either sample type. General conclusions and limits of the study: The quantity of clinical and demographic metadata differed by source and by participant and was supplied without curation.

The source of this sequence is a woman between 45 and 60 years old with COVID-19, enrolled during active disease. The rearrangement combines TRBV10-3 with TRBJ1-5; a confident D gene designation cannot be given. Sequenced input: peripheral blood. The DNA reads as follows: TGTGCCATCAGTGACGGGGATTATAGCAATCAGCCCCAGCATTTT. This sequence encodes CAISDGDYSNQPQHF.